The clone carrying this T cell receptor (beta chain) was counted a single time. Its antigen is still unknown. Primers included in the PCR were 60 Vbeta and 13 Jbeta primers. Clones were read by immunoSEQ multiplex PCR, and TCRdb kept only the in-frame ones, dropping some. The sample shows 130,000 to 150,000 clones, roughly two thirds of them seen only once. This entry is derived from a study of cytomegalovirus exposure and HLA in healthy donors. Study-wide background: Samples from HLA-typed donors yielded around 85 million unique TCRs in an early data release. Whole-study results and caveats: A later analysis by the authors found several of the most significant clusters apparently linked to common viral pathogens. Later genetic work tied a missense DCLRE1C variant to beta-chain V and J trimming. Later findings reportedly placed an Asian-associated ancestry cluster below the approximately 650-donor mean for N-insertions.

CDR1 and CDR2 from the germline V gene are ENHRY and SYGVKD. The V gene end was trimmed by 6 bases and the J gene end by 3 bases; junction bases not matched to a gene: 5. The CDR3 runs to 14 residues. This TCR was sampled from a human donor in good health. The chain joins TRBV10-3 to TRBJ1-2; the match to TRBD1 covers 9 bases. The sequencing input was PBMCs. The CDR3 protein is CAIRTTGGDYGYTF. CDR3 DNA: TGTGCCATCAGGACGACAGGGGGGGACTATGGCTACACCTTC.